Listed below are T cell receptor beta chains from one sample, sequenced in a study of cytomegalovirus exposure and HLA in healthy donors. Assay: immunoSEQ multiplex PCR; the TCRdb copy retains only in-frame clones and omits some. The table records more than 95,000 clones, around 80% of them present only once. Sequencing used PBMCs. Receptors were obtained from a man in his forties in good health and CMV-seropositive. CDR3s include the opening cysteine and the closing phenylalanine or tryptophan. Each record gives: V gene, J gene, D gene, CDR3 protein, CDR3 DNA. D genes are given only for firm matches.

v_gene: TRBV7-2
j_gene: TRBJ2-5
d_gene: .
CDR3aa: CASSFRGRREETQYF
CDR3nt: TGTGCCAGCAGCTTCCGGGGGAGAAGGGAAGAGACCCAGTACTTC

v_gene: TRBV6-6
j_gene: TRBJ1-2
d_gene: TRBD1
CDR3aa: CASRSPGGAMSYTF
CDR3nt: TGTGCCAGCAGATCACCAGGGGGAGCAATGAGCTACACCTTC

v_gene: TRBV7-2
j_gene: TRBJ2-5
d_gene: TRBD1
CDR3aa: CASSLGSGGWETQYF
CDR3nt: TGTGCCAGCAGCTTAGGGTCAGGGGGCTGGGAGACCCAGTACTTC

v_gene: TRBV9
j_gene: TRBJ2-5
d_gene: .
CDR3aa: CASSTGGQETQYF
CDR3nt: TGTGCCAGCAGCACCGGGGGCCAAGAGACCCAGTACTTC

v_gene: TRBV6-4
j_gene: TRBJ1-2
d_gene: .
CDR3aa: CASRSLAGYTF
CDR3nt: TGTGCCAGCAGGAGCCTTGCTGGCTACACCTTC

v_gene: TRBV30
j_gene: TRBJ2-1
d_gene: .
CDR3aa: CAWSRAGGYNEQFF
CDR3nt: TGTGCCTGGAGCCGAGCGGGCGGGTACAATGAGCAGTTCTTC

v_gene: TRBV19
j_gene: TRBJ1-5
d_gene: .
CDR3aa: CASSIGGVNQPQHF
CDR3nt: TGTGCCAGTAGTATTGGAGGGGTCAATCAGCCCCAGCATTTT

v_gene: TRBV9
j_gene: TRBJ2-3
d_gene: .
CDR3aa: CASSLRPQQADTQYF
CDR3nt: TGTGCCAGCAGCCTTAGGCCCCAGCAGGCAGATACGCAGTATTTT

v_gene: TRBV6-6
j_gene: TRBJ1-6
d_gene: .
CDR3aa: CASSRFGDYNSPLHF
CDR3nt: TGTGCCAGCAGCCGTTTCGGGGACTATAATTCACCCCTCCACTTT

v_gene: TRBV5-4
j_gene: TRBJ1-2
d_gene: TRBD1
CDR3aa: CASSLSNQGASGYTF
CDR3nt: TGTGCCAGCAGCTTGAGTAACCAGGGGGCTAGTGGCTACACCTTC

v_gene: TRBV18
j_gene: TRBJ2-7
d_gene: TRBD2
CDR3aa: CASSPRGDYRPTEQYF
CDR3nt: TGTGCCAGCTCACCACGAGGGGACTATCGTCCTACGGAGCAGTACTTC

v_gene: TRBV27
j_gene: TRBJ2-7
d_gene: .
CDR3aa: CASSKTRGEYEQYF
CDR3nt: TGTGCCAGCAGTAAAACCAGGGGTGAATACGAGCAGTACTTC

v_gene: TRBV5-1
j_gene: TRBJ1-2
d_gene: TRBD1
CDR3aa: CASSVTGTGAYGYTF
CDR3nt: TGCGCCAGCAGCGTCACCGGGACAGGGGCTTATGGCTACACCTTC

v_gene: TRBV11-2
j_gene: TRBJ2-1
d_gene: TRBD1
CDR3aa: CASSNLDREYYNEQFF
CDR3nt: TGTGCCAGCAGCAACCTAGACAGGGAATACTACAATGAGCAGTTCTTC

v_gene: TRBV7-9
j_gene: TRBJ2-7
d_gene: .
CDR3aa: CASSKQGGNYEQYF
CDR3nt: TGTGCCAGCAGCAAACAGGGTGGGAACTACGAGCAGTACTTC

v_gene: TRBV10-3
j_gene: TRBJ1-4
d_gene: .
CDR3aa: CAISEGGQNEKLFF
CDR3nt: TGTGCCATCAGTGAAGGAGGACAGAACGAAAAACTGTTTTTT

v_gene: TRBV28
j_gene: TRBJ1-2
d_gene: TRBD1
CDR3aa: CASSTGTAGNYGYTF
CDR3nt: TGTGCCAGCAGTACCGGGACAGCGGGTAACTATGGCTACACCTTC

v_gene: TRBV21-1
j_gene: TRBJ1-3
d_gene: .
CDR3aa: CASSSGGQRSGNTIYF
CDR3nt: TGTGCCAGCAGCAGCGGGGGGCAACGCTCTGGAAACACCATATATTTT

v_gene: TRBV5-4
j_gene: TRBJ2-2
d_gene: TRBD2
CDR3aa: CASSLGRGGRDTGELFF
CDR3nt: TGTGCCAGCAGCTTGGGACGGGGGGGCCGCGACACCGGGGAGCTGTTTTTT